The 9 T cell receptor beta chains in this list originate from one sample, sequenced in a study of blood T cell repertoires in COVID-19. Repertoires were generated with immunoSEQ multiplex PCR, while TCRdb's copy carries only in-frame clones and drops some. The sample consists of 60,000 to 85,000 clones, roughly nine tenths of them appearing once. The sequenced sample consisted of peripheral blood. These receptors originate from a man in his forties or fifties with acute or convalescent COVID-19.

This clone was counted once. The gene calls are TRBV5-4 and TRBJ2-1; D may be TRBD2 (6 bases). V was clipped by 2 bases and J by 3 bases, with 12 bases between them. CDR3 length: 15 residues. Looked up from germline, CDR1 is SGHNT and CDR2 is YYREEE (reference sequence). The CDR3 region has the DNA TGTGCCAGCAGCTTCAGGGTCGGGGGCTACAATGAGCAGTTCTTC. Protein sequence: CASSFRVGGYNEQFF.

In DNA form, the CDR3 reads TGCGCCAGCAGGGAACAGGGGGCCGGGACCCAGTACTTC. This gives the protein CASREQGAGTQYF. The chain uses TRBV10-2 and TRBJ2-5, with 9 bases matching TRBD1. CDR3 length: 13 amino acids. Trimming at V came to 6 bases and at J to 7 bases, leaving 6 bases not matched to a gene. Germline assignment: CDR1 WSHSY and CDR2 SAAADI.

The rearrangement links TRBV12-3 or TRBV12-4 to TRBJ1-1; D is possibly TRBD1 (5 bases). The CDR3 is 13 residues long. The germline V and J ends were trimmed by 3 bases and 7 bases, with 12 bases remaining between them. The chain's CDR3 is CASSFAGDGEAFF. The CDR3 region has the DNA TGTGCCAGCAGTTTTGCGGGGGACGGTGAAGCTTTCTTT.

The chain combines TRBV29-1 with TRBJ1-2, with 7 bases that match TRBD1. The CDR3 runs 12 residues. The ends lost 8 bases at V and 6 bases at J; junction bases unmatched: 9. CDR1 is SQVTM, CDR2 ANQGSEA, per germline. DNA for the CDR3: TGCAGCACCCTAGGGGGCGCGAATGGCTACACCTTC. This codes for CSTLGGANGYTF.

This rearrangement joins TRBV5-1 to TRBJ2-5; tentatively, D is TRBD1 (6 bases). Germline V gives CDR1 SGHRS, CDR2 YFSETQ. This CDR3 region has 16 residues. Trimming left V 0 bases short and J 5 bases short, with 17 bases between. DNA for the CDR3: TGCGCCAGCAGCTTGGATGGGTCTACAGGGATGGAGACCCAGTACTTC. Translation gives CASSLDGSTGMETQYF.

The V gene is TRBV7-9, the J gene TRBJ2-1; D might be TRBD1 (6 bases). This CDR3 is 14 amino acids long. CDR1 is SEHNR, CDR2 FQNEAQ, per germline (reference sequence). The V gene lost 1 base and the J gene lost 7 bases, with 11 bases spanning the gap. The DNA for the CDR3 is TGTGCCAGCAGCTTAGACCAGGGGACAAATGAGCAGTTCTTC. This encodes CASSLDQGTNEQFF.

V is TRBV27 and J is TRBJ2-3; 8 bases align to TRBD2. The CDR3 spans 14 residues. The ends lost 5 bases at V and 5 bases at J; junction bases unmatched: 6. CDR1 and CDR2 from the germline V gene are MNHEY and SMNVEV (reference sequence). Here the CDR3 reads CASSPAGVGDTQYF. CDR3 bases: TGTGCCAGCAGTCCAGCGGGAGTCGGAGATACGCAGTATTTT.

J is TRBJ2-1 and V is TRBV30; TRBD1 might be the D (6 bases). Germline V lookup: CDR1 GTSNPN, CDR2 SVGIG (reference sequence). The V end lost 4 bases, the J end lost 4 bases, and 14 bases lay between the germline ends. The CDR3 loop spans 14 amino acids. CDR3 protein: CAWMVNRVYNEQFF. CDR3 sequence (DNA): TGTGCCTGGATGGTCAACAGGGTTTACAATGAGCAGTTCTTC.

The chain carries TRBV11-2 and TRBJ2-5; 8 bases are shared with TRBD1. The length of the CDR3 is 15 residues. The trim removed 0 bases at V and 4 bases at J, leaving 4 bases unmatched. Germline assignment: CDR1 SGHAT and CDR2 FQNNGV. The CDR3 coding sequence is TGTGCCAGCAGCTTAGAGACAGGGGTATCAGAGACCCAGTACTTC. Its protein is CASSLETGVSETQYF.